Detailed here is one T cell receptor (beta chain). This specimen belongs to a study of blood T cell repertoires in COVID-19. The wider study: T cells, B-cell-depleted T cells, or PBMCs provided the cDNA or gDNA that served as material.

As originally analysed: Estimation of nucleated cell counts relied on the amplification of reference gene primers. TCRdb's copy holds only in-frame clones and misses some; the assay was immunoSEQ multiplex PCR. For V, J and clone size, that table is used; D and trimming come from the DNA. The repertoire has about 380,000 clones, about 87% of them found once; the top ten carry approximately 1.2%. Participants were aged about 18 to 89 years, lived in 24 US areas, and enrolled virtually. In Cohort 3, a recovered donor had either two negative PCRs, clearance, or symptom resolution. Germline-derived CDR1 and CDR2 are MGHDK and SYGVNS. V dropped 5 bases and J dropped 4 bases, with 11 bases sitting between them. The CDR3 is 14 amino acids.

V gene TRBV25-1 combines with J gene TRBJ1-4, with D perhaps matching TRBD1 (6 bases). The receptor was isolated from a man aged 25-45 years who had recovered from COVID-19. Sequencing input: PBMCs or T cells enriched from blood (not recorded which). CDR3 nucleotide sequence: TGTGCCAGCAGTTGGACAGCAAATAATGAAAAACTGTTTTTT. Translation: CASSWTANNEKLFF.